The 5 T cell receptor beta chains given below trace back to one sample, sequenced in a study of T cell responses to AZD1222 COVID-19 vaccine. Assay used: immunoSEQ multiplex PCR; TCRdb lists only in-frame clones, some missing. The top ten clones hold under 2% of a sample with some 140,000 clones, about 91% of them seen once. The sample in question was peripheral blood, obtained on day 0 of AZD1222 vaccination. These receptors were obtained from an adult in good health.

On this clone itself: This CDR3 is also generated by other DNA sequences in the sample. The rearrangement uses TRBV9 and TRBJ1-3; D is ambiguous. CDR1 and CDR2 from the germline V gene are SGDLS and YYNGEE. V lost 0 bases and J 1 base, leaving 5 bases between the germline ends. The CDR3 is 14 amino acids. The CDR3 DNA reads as TGTGCCAGCAGCGTAGGGCAGTCTGGAAACACCATATATTTT. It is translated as CASSVGQSGNTIYF. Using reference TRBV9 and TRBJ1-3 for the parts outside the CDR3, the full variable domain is DSGVTQTPKHLITATGQRVTLRCSPRSGDLSVYWYQQSLDQGLQFLIQYYNGEERAKGNILERFSAQQFPDLHSELNLSSLELGDSALYFCASSVGQSGNTIYFGEGSWLTVV.

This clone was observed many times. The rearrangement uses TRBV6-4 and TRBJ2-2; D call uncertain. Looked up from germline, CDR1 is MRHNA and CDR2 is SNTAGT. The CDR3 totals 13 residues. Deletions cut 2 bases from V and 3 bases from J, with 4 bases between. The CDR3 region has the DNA TGTGCCAGCAGTGACGATTACACCGGGGAGCTGTTTTTT. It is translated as CASSDDYTGELFF.

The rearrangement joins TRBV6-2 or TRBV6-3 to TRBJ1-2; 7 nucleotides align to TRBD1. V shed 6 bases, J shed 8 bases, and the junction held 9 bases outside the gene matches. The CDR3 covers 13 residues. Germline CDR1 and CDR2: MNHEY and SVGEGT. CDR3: CASSLTGSRGYTF. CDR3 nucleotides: TGTGCCAGCAGCTTGACAGGGTCTAGAGGCTACACCTTC.

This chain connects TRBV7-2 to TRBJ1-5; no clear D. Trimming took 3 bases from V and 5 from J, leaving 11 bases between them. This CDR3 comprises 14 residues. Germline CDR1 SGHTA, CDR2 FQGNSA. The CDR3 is CASSFQRSDQPQHF. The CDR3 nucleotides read TGTGCCAGCAGCTTTCAAAGGAGCGATCAGCCCCAGCATTTT. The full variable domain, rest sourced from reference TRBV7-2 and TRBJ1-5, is GAGVSQSPSNKVTEKGKDVELRCDPISGHTALYWYRQSLGQGLEFLIYFQGNSAPDKSGLPSDRFSAERTGGSVSTLTIQRTQQEDSAVYLCASSFQRSDQPQHFGDGTRLSIL.

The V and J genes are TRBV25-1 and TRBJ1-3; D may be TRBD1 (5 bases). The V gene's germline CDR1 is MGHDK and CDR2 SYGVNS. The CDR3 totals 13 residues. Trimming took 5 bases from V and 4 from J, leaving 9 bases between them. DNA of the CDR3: TGTGCCAGCAGTCCCTGGGGGGGAAACACCATATATTTT. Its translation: CASSPWGGNTIYF.